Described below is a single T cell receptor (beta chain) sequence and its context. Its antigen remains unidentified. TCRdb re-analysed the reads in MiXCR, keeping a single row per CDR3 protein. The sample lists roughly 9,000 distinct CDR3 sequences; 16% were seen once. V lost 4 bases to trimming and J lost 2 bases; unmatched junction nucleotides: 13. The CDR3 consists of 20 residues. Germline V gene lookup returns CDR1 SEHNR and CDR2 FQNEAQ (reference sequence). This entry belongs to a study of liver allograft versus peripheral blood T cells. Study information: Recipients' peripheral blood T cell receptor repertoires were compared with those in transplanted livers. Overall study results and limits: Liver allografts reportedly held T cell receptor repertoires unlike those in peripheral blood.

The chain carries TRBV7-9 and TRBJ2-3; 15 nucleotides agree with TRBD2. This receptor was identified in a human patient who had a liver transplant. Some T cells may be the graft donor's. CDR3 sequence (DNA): TGTGCCAGCAGCTACGCCCCGGGACTAGCGGGGGGCCATTACACAGATACGCAGTATTTT. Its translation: CASSYAPGLAGGHYTDTQYF.